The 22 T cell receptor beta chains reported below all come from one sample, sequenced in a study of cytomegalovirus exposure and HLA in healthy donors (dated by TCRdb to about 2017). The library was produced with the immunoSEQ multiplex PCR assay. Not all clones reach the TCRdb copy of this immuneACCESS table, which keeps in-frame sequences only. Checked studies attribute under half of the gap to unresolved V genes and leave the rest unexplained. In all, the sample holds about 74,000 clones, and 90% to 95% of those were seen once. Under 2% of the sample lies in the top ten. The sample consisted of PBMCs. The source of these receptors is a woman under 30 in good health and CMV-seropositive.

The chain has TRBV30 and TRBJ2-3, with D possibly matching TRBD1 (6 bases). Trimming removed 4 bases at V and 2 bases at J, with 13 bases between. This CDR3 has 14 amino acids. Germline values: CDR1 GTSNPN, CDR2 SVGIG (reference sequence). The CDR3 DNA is TGTGCCTGGAATATTCAGGGGAACACAGATACGCAGTATTTT. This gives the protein CAWNIQGNTDTQYF.

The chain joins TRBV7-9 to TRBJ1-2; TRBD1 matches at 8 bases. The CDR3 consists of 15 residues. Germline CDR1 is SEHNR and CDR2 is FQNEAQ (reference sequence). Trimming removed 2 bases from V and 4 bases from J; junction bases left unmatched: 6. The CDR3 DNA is TGTGCCAGCAGCTTAATCCAGGGGGCTGTCTATGGCTACACCTTC. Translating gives CASSLIQGAVYGYTF.

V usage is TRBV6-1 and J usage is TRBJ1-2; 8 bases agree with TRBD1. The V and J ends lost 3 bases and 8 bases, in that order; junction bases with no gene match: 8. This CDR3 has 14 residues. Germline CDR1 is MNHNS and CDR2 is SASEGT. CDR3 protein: CASSESSRDRGYTF. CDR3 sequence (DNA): TGTGCCAGCAGTGAGTCATCCCGGGACAGGGGCTACACCTTC.

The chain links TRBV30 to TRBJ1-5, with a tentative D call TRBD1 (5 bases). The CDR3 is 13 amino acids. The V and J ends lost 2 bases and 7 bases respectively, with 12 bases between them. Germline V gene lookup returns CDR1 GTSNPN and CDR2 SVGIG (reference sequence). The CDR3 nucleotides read TGTGCCTGGAGTTCGGGGGTGGGACAGCCCCAGCATTTT. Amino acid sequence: CAWSSGVGQPQHF.

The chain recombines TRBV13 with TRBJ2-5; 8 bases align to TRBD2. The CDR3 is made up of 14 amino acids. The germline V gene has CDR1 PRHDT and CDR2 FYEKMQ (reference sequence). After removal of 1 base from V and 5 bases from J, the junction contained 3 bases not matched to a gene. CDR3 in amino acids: CASSLAGGQETQYF. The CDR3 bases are TGTGCCAGCAGCTTAGCGGGGGGGCAGGAGACCCAGTACTTC.

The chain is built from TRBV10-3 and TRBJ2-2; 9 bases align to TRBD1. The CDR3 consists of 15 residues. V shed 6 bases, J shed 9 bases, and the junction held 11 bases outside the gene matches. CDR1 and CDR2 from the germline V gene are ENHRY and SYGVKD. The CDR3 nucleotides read TGTGCCATCAGGGACCCGGGACAGGGCTTGAGGGAGCTGTTTTTT. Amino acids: CAIRDPGQGLRELFF.

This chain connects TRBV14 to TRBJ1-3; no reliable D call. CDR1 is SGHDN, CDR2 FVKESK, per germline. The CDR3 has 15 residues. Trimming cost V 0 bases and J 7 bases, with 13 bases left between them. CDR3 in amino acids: CASSQELIPGNTIYF. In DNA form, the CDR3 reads TGTGCCAGCAGCCAAGAACTTATCCCGGGGAACACCATATATTTT.

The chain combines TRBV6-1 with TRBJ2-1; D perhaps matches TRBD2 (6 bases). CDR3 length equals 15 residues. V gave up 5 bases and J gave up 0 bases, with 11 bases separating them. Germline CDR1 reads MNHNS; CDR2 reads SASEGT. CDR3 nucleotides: TGTGCCAGCAGTCAGGAGCGGGTCTCCTACAATGAGCAGTTCTTC. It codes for CASSQERVSYNEQFF.

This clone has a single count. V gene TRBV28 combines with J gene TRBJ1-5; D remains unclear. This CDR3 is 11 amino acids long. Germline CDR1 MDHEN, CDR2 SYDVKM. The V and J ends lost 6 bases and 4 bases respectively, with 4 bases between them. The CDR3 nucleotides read TGTGCCAGCAGCCTTAATCAGCCCCAGCATTTT. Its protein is CASSLNQPQHF.

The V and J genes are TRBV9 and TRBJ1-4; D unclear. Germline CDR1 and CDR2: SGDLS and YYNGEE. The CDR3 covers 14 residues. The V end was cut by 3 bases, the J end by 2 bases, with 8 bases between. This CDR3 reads CASSGTGTNEKLFF. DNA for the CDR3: TGTGCCAGCAGCGGGACTGGGACTAATGAAAAACTGTTTTTT.

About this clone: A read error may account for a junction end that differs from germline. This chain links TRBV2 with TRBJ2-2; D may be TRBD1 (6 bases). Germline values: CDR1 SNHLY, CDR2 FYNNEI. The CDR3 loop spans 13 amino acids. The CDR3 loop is CASIQGNAGELFF. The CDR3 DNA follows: TGTGCCAGCATCCAGGGGAACGCCGGGGAGCTGTTTTTT.

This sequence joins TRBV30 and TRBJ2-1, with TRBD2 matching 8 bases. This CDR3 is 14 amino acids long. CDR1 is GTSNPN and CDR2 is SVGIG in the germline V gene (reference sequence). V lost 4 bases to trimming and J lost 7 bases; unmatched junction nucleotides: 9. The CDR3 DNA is TGTGCCTGGACCCAGGGGATAGCGGGAAATGAGCAGTTCTTC. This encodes CAWTQGIAGNEQFF.

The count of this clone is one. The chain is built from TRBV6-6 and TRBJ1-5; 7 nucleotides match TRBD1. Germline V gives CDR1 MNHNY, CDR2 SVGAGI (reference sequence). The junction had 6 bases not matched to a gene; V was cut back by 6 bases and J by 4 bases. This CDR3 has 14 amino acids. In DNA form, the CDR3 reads TGTGCCAGCAGGCAGGGACAGTTAAATCAGCCCCAGCATTTT. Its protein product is CASRQGQLNQPQHF.

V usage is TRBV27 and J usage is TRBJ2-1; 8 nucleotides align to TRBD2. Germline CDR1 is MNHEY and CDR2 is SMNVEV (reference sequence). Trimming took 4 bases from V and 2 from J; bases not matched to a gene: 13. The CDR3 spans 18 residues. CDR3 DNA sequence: TGTGCCAGCAGTTCCATTTCAGCGGGAGTAATAACCTACAATGAGCAGTTCTTC. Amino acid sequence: CASSSISAGVITYNEQFF.

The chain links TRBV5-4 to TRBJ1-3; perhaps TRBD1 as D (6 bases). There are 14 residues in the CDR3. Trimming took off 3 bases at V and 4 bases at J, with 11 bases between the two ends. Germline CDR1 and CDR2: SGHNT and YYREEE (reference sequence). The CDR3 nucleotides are TGTGCCAGCAGCTCGGACAGTGCGGGAAACACCATATATTTT. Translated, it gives CASSSDSAGNTIYF.

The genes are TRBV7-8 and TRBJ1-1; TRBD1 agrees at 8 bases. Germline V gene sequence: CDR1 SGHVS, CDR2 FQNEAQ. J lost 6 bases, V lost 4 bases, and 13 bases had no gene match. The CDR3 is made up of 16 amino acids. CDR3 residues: CASSSNNPTGGAEAFF. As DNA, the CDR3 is TGTGCCAGCAGCTCAAACAACCCTACAGGGGGAGCTGAAGCTTTCTTT.

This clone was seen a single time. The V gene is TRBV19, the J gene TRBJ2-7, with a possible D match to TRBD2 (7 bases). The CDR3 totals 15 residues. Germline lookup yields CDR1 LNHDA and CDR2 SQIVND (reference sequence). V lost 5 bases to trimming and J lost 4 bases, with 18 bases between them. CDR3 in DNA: TGTGCCAGTAGTCCGTGGGGGGGCTCGGCGTACGAGCAGTACTTC. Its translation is CASSPWGGSAYEQYF.

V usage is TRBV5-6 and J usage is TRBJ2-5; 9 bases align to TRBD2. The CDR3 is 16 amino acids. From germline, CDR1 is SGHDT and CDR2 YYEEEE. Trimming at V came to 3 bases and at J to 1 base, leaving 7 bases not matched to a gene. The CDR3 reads CASSSPLAGLQETQYF. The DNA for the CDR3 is TGTGCCAGCAGCTCGCCTCTAGCGGGGCTCCAAGAGACCCAGTACTTC.

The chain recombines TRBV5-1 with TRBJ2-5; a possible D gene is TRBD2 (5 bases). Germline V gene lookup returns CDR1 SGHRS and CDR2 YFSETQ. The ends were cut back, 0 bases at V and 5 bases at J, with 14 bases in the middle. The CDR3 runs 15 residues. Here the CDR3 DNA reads TGCGCCAGCAGCTTGGGTGCTACTAGAGGGGAGACCCAGTACTTC. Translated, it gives CASSLGATRGETQYF.

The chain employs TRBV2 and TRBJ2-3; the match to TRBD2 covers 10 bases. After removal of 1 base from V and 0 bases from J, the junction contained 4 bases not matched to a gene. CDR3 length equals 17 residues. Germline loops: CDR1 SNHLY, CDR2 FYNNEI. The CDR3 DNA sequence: TGTGCCAGCAGTGAAGATAGCGGGGGGTTCAGCACAGATACGCAGTATTTT. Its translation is CASSEDSGGFSTDTQYF.

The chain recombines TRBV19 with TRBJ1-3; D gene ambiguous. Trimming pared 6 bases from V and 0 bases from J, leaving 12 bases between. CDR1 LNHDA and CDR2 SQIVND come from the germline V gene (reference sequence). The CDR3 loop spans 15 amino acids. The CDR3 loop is CASRKFRSSGNTIYF. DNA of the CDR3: TGTGCCAGTAGAAAATTCCGGAGCTCTGGAAACACCATATATTTT.

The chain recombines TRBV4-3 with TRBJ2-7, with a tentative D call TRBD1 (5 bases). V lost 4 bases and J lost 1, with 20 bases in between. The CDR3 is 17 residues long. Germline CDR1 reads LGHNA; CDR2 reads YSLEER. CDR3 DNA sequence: TGCGCCAGCAGCCCCGACGTTGCGGCAGGGCTTTCCTACGAGCAGTACTTC. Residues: CASSPDVAAGLSYEQYF.